This entry lists 10 T cell receptor beta chains sequenced from one sample in a study of blood T cell repertoires in COVID-19. Assay used: immunoSEQ multiplex PCR; TCRdb lists only in-frame clones, some missing. The data hold about half a million clones, with 89% observed a single time. Sequenced material: peripheral blood. These TCRs come from a man between 18 and 35 years old with COVID-19, enrolled during active disease.

The CDR3 coding sequence is TGTGCCAGCAAAACGGGGACAGATACGCAGTATTTT. Residues: CASKTGTDTQYF. V and J are TRBV12-3 or TRBV12-4 and TRBJ2-3; D might be TRBD2 (5 bases). The CDR3 length is 12 residues. Trimming shortened V by 7 bases and J by 3 bases, and 8 bases separated the two germline ends.

The chain combines TRBV3-1 (or the pseudogene TRBV3-2) with TRBJ1-2, with 7 bases aligning to TRBD1. V dropped 4 bases and J dropped 5; count of bases not matched to a gene: 10. The CDR3 has 15 amino acids. From germline, CDR1 is LGHDT and CDR2 YNNKEL (reference sequence). CDR3: CASSLGTVSRYGYTF. The CDR3 DNA is TGTGCCAGCAGCCTGGGGACAGTATCGAGGTATGGCTACACCTTC.

The chain uses TRBV5-4 and TRBJ1-4; possibly TRBD1 for D (5 bases). Germline CDR1 reads SGHNT; CDR2 reads YYREEE (reference sequence). Trimming took off 4 bases at V and 0 bases at J, with 16 bases between the two ends. This CDR3 has 17 residues. The CDR3 protein is CASSPNQGSATNEKLFF. CDR3 coding DNA: TGTGCCAGCAGCCCTAACCAGGGAAGTGCAACTAATGAAAAACTGTTTTTT.

This chain links TRBV2 with TRBJ1-2; a possible D gene is TRBD1 (6 bases). This CDR3 is 14 amino acids long. Trimming took off 3 bases at V and 5 bases at J, with 13 bases between the two ends. CDR1 and CDR2 (germline): SNHLY, FYNNEI. The CDR3 DNA reads TGTGCCAGCAGTGATGGGGGGGGCTGGTATGGCTACACCTTC. Its translation: CASSDGGGWYGYTF.

The gene calls are TRBV30 and TRBJ1-1; D remains ambiguous. Between the trimmed V and J ends, which lost 1 base and 3 bases, there was a span of 9 bases. CDR3 length: 13 amino acids. CDR1 GTSNPN and CDR2 SVGIG come from the germline V gene (reference sequence). CDR3 sequence (DNA): TGTGCCTGGAGTGGGAGTATTCACACTGAAGCTTTCTTT. Translation: CAWSGSIHTEAFF.

The chain has TRBV6-5 and TRBJ1-6; a possible D gene is TRBD1 (5 bases). Looked up from germline, CDR1 is MNHEY and CDR2 is SVGAGI. This CDR3 has 15 residues. Trimming left V 6 bases short and J 9 bases short, with 18 bases between. CDR3 residues: CASSYQGTERSPLHF. For the CDR3, the DNA is TGTGCCAGCAGCTACCAGGGAACTGAGCGTTCACCCCTCCACTTT.

The gene calls are TRBV24-1 and TRBJ1-3; the D gene is possibly TRBD1 (5 bases). This CDR3 has 20 amino acids. V was pared by 4 bases and J by 4 bases, with 28 bases between. CDR1 KGHDR and CDR2 SFDVKD come from the germline V gene. CDR3 region: CATSEYRLGTFRALGNTIYF. CDR3 coding DNA: TGTGCCACCAGTGAGTACCGATTGGGGACTTTTCGAGCTCTGGGAAACACCATATATTTT.

The chain recombines TRBV4-1 with TRBJ2-3, with TRBD1 matching 7 bases. J lost 0 bases, V lost 2 bases, and 5 bases had no gene match. CDR3 length: 16 amino acids. Per the germline V gene, CDR1 is MGHRA and CDR2 is YSYEKL. The CDR3 region has the DNA TGCGCCAGCAGCCAACCGGACAGGTTAAGCACAGATACGCAGTATTTT. Protein: CASSQPDRLSTDTQYF.

The rearrangement joins TRBV5-6 to TRBJ2-7, with 10 positions matching TRBD1. The CDR3 is made up of 15 amino acids. V dropped 4 bases and J dropped 2; count of bases not matched to a gene: 6. CDR1 and CDR2 from the germline V gene are SGHDT and YYEEEE. CDR3 sequence: CASSRQGTGAYEQYF. The CDR3 DNA reads as TGTGCCAGCAGCCGCCAGGGGACAGGGGCCTACGAGCAGTACTTC.

This rearrangement joins TRBV11-3 to TRBJ2-5, with D perhaps matching TRBD1 (7 bases). V shed 5 bases and J shed 7 bases, with 14 bases lying between them. This CDR3 has 13 amino acids. Germline-derived CDR1 and CDR2 are SGHNT and YENEEA. The CDR3 spells CASSLRGEGTQYF. The CDR3 region has the DNA TGTGCCAGCAGCCTCAGGGGGGAAGGGACCCAGTACTTC.